This T cell receptor (beta chain) was captured by sequencing in a study of shared clonotypes between healthy human individuals. A remark on this clone: Its antigen is currently unknown. The same CDR3 can be traced to other DNA sequences in this sample.

Trimming took 4 bases from V and 2 from J; bases not matched to a gene: 4. The CDR3 is 14 amino acids. Germline CDR1 and CDR2: SGHRS and YFSETQ. General study results and limits: Exclusively blood specimens were collected; tissue repertoires likely differ. Clonotype sharing across a few donors was observed for about 5.5% of naive CD4 clonotypes. Memory subsets generally showed smaller estimated richness than naive subsets did.

Using immunoSEQ multiplex PCR, the repertoire was profiled, and TCRdb retains in-frame clones only, with some absent. The table lists over 1.5 million clones, under 99% of them singletons. CD45RA-negative memory and CD45RA+ naive subsets were split from the CD4+ cells. This TCR was sampled from a man aged 25 to 40 in good health. The sequencing sample was made of naive CD4+ T cells sorted from blood. Subset here: CD45RA+ positively selected. The rearrangement joins TRBV5-1 to TRBJ2-3, with TRBD1 matching over 7 bases. The CDR3 here is CASSPGQATDTQYF. CDR3 in DNA: TGCGCCAGCAGCCCCGGACAGGCCACAGATACGCAGTATTTT.